The clone carrying this TCR beta chain was observed many times. Its antigen is as yet unknown. This sample is part of a study of T cells in Graves' hyperthyroidism and ophthalmopathy. Patients with uncontrolled infections, other autoimmune diseases, pregnancy or lactation were excluded. RNA transcripts provided the source from which TCR beta CDR3 regions were amplified. When the TCR CDR3 underwent first-round RT-PCR, the HTBI primer set was used. TCRdb re-called the multiplex PCR reads with MiXCR, one entry per CDR3 protein. Of approximately 600,000 distinct CDR3 sequences in the sample, over 12% were seen once. Regarding the study as a whole: Ophthalmopathy could be told apart from stable hyperthyroidism with a 13 V-J model. With a median lead of roughly 6.8 months before onset, the model predicted ophthalmopathy.

This clonotype was obtained from a woman between 40 and 55 years old with Graves' ophthalmopathy. Input material: blood.

The CDR3: CASGLVLGQRYEQYF. In nucleotides, the CDR3 is TGTGCTAGTGGTTTGGTACTGGGACAGAGATACGAGCAGTACTTC. V gene TRBV12-5 combines with J gene TRBJ2-7, with 7 bases that match TRBD1. Per germline, CDR1 LGHNT and CDR2 FRNRAP. Trimming cost V 0 bases and J 4 bases; bases outside gene matches: 6. The length of the CDR3 is 15 residues.